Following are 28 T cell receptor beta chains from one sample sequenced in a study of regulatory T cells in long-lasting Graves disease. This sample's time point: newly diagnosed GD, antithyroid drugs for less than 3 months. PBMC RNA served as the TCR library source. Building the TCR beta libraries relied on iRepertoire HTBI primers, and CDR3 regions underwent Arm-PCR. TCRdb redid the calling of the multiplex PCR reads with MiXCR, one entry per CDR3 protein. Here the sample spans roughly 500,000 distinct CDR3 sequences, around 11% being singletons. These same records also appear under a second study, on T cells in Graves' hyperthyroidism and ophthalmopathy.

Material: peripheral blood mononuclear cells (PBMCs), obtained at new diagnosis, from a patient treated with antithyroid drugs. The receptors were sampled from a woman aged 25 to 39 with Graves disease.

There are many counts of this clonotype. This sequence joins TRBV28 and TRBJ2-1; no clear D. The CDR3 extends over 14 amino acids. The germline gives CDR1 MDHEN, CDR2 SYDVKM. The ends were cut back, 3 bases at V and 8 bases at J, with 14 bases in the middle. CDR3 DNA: TGTGCCAGCAGTTTTGGGGTCTCGTCGGATGAGCAGTTCTTC. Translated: CASSFGVSSDEQFF.

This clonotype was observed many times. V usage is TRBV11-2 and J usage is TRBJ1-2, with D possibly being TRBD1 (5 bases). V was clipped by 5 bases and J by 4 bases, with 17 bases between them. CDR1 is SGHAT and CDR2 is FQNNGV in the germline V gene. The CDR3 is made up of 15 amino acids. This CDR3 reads CASSPTAAGAYGYTF. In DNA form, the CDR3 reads TGTGCCAGCAGCCCCACGGCCGCTGGGGCCTATGGCTACACCTTC.

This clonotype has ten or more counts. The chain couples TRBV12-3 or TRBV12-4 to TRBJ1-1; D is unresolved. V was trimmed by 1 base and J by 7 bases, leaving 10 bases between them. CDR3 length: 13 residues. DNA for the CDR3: TGTGCCAGCAGTTTAGAGGCGAGGGATGAAGCTTTCTTT. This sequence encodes CASSLEARDEAFF.

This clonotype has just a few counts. As DNA, the CDR3 is TGTGCCAGCAGTTACTCGTTGGCGGGAGCGGAAGCTAATGAGCAGTTCTTC. Translated: CASSYSLAGAEANEQFF. The rearrangement joins TRBV6-5 to TRBJ2-1; 7 nucleotides agree with TRBD2. J was trimmed by 7 bases and V by 0 bases; bases with no gene match: 12. The CDR3 is made up of 17 amino acids. Germline CDR1 reads MNHEY; CDR2 reads SVGAGI.

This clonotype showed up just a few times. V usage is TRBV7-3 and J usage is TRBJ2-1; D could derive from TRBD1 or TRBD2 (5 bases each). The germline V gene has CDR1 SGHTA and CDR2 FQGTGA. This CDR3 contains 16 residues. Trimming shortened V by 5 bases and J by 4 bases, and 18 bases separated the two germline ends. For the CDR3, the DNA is TGTGCCAGCAGCCGGACCCCGGGGCTGACGTACAATGAGCAGTTCTTC. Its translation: CASSRTPGLTYNEQFF. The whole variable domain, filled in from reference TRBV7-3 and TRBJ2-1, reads GAGVSQTPSNKVTEKGKYVELRCDPISGHTALYWYRQSLGQGPEFLIYFQGTGAADDSGLPNDRFFAVRPEGSVSTLKIQRTERGDSAVYLCASSRTPGLTYNEQFFGPGTRLTVL.

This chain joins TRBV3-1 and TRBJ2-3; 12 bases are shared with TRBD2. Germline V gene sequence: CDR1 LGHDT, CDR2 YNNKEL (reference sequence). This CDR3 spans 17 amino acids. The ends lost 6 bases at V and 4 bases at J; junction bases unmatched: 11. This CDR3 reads CASRHNRLAGVADTQYF. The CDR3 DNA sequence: TGTGCCAGCAGACACAATAGACTAGCGGGAGTGGCAGATACGCAGTATTTT.

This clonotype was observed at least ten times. Written as DNA, the CDR3 is TGTGCCAGCAGCCCAAGCGGCTCTTGGGGCTACGAGCAGTACTTC. Residues: CASSPSGSWGYEQYF. The chain links TRBV7-9 to TRBJ2-7, with a tentative D call TRBD2 (5 bases). CDR1 and CDR2 from the germline V gene are SEHNR and FQNEAQ (reference sequence). This CDR3 has 15 amino acids. Trimming shortened V by 5 bases and J by 3 bases, and 17 bases separated the two germline ends.

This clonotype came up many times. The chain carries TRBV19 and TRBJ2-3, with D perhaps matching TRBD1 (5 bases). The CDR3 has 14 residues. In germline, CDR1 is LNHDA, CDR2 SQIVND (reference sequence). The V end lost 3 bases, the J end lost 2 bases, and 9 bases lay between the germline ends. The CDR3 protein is CASSMGLLTDTQYF. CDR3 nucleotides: TGTGCCAGTAGTATGGGGCTTCTCACAGATACGCAGTATTTT.

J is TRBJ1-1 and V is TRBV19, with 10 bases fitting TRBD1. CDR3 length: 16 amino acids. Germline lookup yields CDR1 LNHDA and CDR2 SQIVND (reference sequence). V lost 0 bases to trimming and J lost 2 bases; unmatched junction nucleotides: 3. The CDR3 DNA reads TGTGCCAGTAGTATAGACCGGGACAGGGGAAACACTGAAGCTTTCTTT. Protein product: CASSIDRDRGNTEAFF.

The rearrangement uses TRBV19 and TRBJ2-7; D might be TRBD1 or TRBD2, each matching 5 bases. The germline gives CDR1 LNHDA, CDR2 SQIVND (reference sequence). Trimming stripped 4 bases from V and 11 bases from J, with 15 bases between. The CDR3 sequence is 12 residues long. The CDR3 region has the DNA TGTGCCAGTAGTAAGGGACCATCAGAGGAGTACTTC. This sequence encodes CASSKGPSEEYF.

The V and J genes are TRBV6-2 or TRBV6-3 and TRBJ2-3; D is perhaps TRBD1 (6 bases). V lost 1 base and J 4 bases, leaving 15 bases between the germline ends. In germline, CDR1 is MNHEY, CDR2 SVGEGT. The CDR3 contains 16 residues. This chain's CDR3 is CASSYYRDTPADTQYF. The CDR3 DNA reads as TGTGCCAGCAGTTACTACCGGGACACCCCCGCAGATACGCAGTATTTT.

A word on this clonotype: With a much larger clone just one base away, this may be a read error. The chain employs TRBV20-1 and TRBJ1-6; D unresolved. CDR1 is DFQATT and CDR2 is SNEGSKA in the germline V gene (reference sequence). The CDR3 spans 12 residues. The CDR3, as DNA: TGCAGTACTAGACCTGACATTAGAACCCTCCACTTT. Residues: CSTRPDIRTLHF.

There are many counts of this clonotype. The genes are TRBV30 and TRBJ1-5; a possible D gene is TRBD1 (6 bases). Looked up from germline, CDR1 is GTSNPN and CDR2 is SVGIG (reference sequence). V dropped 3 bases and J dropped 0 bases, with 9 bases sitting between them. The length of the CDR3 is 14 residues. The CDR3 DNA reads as TGTGCCTGGAGAGGCAGGGGTAGCAATCAGCCCCAGCATTTT. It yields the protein CAWRGRGSNQPQHF. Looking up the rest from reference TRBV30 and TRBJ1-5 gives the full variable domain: SQTIHQWPATLVQPVGSPLSLECTVEGTSNPNLYWYRQAAGRGLQLLFYSVGIGQISSEVPQNLSASRPQDRQFILSSKKLLLSDSGFYLCAWRGRGSNQPQHFGDGTRLSIL.

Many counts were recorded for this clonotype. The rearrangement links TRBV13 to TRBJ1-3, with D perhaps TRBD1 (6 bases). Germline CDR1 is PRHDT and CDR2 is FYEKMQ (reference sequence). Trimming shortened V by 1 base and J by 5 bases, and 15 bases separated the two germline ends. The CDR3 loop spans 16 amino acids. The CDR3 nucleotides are TGTGCCAGCAGCTTAGTCCCCGCGGGGGCGAGAAACACCATATATTTT. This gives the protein CASSLVPAGARNTIYF.

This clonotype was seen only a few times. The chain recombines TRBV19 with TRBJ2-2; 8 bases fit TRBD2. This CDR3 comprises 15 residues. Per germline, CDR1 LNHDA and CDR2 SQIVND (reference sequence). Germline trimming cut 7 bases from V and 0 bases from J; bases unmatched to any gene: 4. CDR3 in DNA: TGTGCCAGTATGCTAGCGGGTTCGAACACCGGGGAGCTGTTTTTT. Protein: CASMLAGSNTGELFF.

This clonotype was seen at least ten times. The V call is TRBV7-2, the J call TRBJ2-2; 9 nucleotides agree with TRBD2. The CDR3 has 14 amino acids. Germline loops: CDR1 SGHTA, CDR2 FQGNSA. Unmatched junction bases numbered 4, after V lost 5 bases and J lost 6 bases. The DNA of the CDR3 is TGTGCCAGCAGCCCCTTAGCGGGAGCCGGGGAGCTGTTTTTT. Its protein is CASSPLAGAGELFF.

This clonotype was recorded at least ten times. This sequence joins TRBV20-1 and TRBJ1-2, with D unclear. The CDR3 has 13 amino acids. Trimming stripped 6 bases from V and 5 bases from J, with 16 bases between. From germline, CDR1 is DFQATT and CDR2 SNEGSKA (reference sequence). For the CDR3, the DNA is TGCAGTGCATCAACATCCGGAGTTTATGGCTACACCTTC. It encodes CSASTSGVYGYTF.

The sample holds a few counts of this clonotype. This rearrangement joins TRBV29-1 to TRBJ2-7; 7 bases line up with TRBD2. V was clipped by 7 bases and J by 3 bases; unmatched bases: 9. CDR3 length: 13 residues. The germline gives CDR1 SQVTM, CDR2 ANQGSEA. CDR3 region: CSAMASGNYEQYF. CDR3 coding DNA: TGCAGCGCGATGGCTAGCGGAAACTACGAGCAGTACTTC.

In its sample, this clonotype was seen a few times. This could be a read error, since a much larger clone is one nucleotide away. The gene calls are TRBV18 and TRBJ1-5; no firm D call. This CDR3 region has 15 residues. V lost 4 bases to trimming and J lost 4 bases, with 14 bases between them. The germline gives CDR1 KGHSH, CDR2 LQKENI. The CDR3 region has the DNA TGTGCCAGCTCACAACCGGGAGTAGCGAATCAGCCCCAGCATTTT. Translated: CASSQPGVANQPQHF.

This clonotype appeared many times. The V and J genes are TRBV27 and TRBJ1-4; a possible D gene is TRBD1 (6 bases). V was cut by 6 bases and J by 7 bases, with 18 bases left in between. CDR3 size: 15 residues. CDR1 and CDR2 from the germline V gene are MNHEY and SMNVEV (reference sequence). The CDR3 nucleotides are TGTGCCAGCAGAACGGGGGAAGGGGGAGGTGAAAAACTGTTTTTT. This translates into CASRTGEGGGEKLFF.

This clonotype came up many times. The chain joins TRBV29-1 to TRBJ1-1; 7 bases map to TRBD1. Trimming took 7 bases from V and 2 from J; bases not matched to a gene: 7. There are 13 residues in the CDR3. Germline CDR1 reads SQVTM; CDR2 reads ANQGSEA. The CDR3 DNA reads TGCAGCGGTAACAGGGGCGCCAACACTGAAGCTTTCTTT. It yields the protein CSGNRGANTEAFF.

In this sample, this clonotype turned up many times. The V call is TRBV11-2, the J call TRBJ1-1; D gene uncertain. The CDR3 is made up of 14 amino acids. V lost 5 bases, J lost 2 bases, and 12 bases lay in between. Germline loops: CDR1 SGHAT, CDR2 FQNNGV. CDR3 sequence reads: CASSVGPPNTEAFF. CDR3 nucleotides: TGTGCCAGCAGCGTCGGGCCCCCCAACACTGAAGCTTTCTTT.

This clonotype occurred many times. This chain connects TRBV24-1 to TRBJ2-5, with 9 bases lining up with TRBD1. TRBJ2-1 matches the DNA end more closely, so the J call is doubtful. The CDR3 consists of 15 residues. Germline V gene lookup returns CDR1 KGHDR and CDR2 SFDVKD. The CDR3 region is CATSDPGQGDNEQFF. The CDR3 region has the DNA TGTGCCACCAGTGATCCGGGACAGGGAGACAATGAGCAGTTCTTC.

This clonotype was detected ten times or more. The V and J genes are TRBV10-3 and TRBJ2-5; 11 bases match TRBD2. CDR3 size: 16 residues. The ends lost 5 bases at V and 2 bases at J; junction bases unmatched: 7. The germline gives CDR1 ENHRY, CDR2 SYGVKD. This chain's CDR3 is CAISSGTSGIQETQYF. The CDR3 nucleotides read TGTGCCATCAGTTCAGGGACTAGCGGAATTCAAGAGACCCAGTACTTC.

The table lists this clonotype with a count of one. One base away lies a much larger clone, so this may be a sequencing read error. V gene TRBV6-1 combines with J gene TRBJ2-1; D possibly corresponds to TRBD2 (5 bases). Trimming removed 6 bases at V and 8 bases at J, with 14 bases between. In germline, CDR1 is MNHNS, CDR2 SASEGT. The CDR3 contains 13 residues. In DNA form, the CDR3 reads TGTGCCAGCAGCCCCGGGATTTACGATGAGCAGTTCTTC. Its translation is CASSPGIYDEQFF.

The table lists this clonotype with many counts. The DNA of the CDR3 is TGTGCCAGCAGCCAAAGCCTACTCGCGGGGACTGAAGCTTTCTTT. Translating it yields CASSQSLLAGTEAFF. The J gene is TRBJ1-1, the V gene TRBV3-1; D not certain. Trimming shortened V by 2 bases and J by 5 bases, and 15 bases separated the two germline ends. CDR3 length: 15 amino acids. Germline CDR1 reads LGHDT; CDR2 reads YNNKEL (reference sequence).

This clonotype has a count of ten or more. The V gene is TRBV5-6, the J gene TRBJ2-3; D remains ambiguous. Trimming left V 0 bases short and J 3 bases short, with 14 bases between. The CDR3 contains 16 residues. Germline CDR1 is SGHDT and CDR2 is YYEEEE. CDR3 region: CASSLGTAPRTDTQYF. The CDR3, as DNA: TGTGCCAGCAGCTTGGGGACGGCCCCAAGAACAGATACGCAGTATTTT.

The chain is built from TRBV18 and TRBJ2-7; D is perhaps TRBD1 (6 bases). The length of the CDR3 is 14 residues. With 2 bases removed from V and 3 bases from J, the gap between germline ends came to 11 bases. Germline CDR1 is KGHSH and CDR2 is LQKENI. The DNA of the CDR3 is TGTGCCAGCTCACCAGGACAGCCAAACTACGAGCAGTACTTC. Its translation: CASSPGQPNYEQYF.